This passage covers 26 T cell receptor beta chains from one sample sequenced in a study of shared clonotypes between healthy human individuals. Method: immunoSEQ multiplex PCR; TCRdb's copy keeps in-frame clones and lacks some. The sample holds around 1.1 million clones, about 84% seen once. The sequencing input was memory CD4+ T cells from PBMCs. The subset here: CD45RA-negative fraction. These receptors all stem from a man younger than 35 in good health. Some clones in this sample may be carry-over from other donors' samples.

The rearrangement joins TRBV9 to TRBJ1-3; 11 bases are shared with TRBD1. The CDR3 is made up of 15 amino acids. Germline-derived CDR1 and CDR2 are SGDLS and YYNGEE. With 4 bases clipped from V and 10 bases from J, the junction kept 10 bases outside the gene matches. The CDR3 sequence is CASSFGTGGRQTIYF. The CDR3 DNA reads TGTGCCAGCAGCTTTGGGACAGGGGGTAGGCAAACCATATATTTT.

The chain joins TRBV7-2 to TRBJ2-3, with TRBD2 matching 8 bases. The CDR3 has 15 residues. With V trimmed by 7 bases and J by 0 bases, 6 bases remained unmatched. Germline CDR1 is SGHTA and CDR2 is FQGNSA. CDR3 sequence (DNA): TGTGCCAGCAATGGGGGCGGGAGGAGCACAGATACGCAGTATTTT. Amino acid sequence: CASNGGGRSTDTQYF.

The chain uses TRBV27 and TRBJ2-3; TRBD2 matches at 9 bases. Germline V gives CDR1 MNHEY, CDR2 SMNVEV (reference sequence). This CDR3 region has 17 residues. V lost 1 base and J lost 3; bases outside the gene matches: 8. The CDR3 protein is CASSLWAGGGLTDTQYF. DNA for the CDR3: TGTGCCAGCAGTTTATGGGCGGGAGGGGGTTTGACAGATACGCAGTATTTT.

This clone was found once. The chain couples TRBV4-1 to TRBJ2-3, with D possibly TRBD2 on 7 matching bases. Germline V gene data show CDR1 as MGHRA and CDR2 as YSYEKL. The CDR3 has 17 residues. Trimming cost V 2 bases and J 4 bases, with 19 bases left between them. The CDR3 spells CASSQPQVSGTSDTQYF. CDR3 sequence (DNA): TGCGCCAGCAGCCAACCCCAGGTCAGCGGGACATCAGATACGCAGTATTTT.

The J gene is TRBJ2-5, the V gene TRBV5-1; 13 nucleotides match TRBD2. The CDR3 loop spans 17 amino acids. CDR1 and CDR2 from the germline V gene are SGHRS and YFSETQ. V was clipped by 0 bases and J by 3 bases; unmatched bases: 5. CDR3 sequence reads: CASSLGTSGSFKETQYF. The CDR3 DNA reads TGCGCCAGCAGCTTGGGGACTAGCGGGAGTTTTAAAGAGACCCAGTACTTC.

This clone is a singleton in its sample. The DNA of the CDR3 is TGTGCCTGGAGGGGGGAGGAAAAACTGTTTTTT. Its translation: CAWRGEEKLFF. This sequence joins TRBV30 and TRBJ1-4, with D maybe TRBD1 (5 bases). The V and J ends lost 3 bases and 8 bases respectively, with 7 bases between them. The CDR3 runs to 11 residues. In germline, CDR1 is GTSNPN, CDR2 SVGIG (reference sequence).

The CDR3 region is CASSLQAGVYGGYTF. The CDR3 nucleotides read TGTGCCAGCTCACTCCAGGCCGGCGTCTACGGGGGCTACACCTTC. The rearrangement links TRBV18 to TRBJ1-2; D is unresolved. The V and J ends lost 4 bases and 8 bases respectively, with 20 bases between them. Germline V gene data show CDR1 as KGHSH and CDR2 as LQKENI. The CDR3 runs to 15 residues. The full variable domain, completed using reference TRBV18 and TRBJ1-2, is NAGVMQNPRHLVRRRGQEARLRCSPMKGHSHVYWYRQLPEEGLKFMVYLQKENIIDESGMPKERFSAEFPKEGPSILRIQQVVRGDSAAYFCASSLQAGVYGGYTFGSGTRLTVV.

The V and J genes are TRBV21-1 and TRBJ2-5; whether TRBD1, the table's D call, matches the DNA was not checked. TRBV21-1 is flagged as a pseudogene. This CDR3 has 19 amino acids. The CDR3 reads CASSEQPGTGSGCQETQYF. The CDR3 nucleotides are TGTGCCAGCAGCGAGCAGCCCGGGACAGGGAGTGGGTGCCAAGAGACCCAGTACTTC.

The V call is TRBV5-4, the J call TRBJ2-7; either TRBD1 or TRBD2 may fit D (5 bases each). The germline V and J ends were trimmed by 6 bases and 5 bases, with 21 bases remaining between them. CDR1 SGHNT and CDR2 YYREEE come from the germline V gene (reference sequence). The CDR3 is made up of 15 amino acids. In DNA, the CDR3 is TGTGCCAGCACCCCGGGACGACCCTCTTTAAACGAGCAGTACTTC. Its protein product is CASTPGRPSLNEQYF.

As concerns this clone: This likely stems from a read error, as it lies one base from a far larger clone. This chain joins TRBV28 and TRBJ2-7, with 10 bases matching TRBD1. With 5 bases clipped from V and 5 bases from J, the junction kept 9 bases outside the gene matches. Germline-derived CDR1 and CDR2 are MDHEN and SYDVKM. The CDR3 has 15 amino acids. The CDR3 DNA is TGTGCCAGCAGTAAGTCGGGACAGGGGAGCAACGAGCAGTACTTC. It specifies CASSKSGQGSNEQYF.

As regards this clone: Distinct nucleotide sequences in the sample also encode this CDR3. V usage is TRBV11-2 and J usage is TRBJ2-2; 10 nucleotides align to TRBD1. CDR3 length: 16 amino acids. With V trimmed by 1 base and J by 4 bases, 3 bases remained unmatched. Germline loops: CDR1 SGHAT, CDR2 FQNNGV. CDR3 DNA: TGTGCCAGCAGCTTAGGACAGGGGGCCAGCACCGGGGAGCTGTTTTTT. Amino acid sequence: CASSLGQGASTGELFF.

The V gene is TRBV4-1, the J gene TRBJ2-7, with D uncertain. From germline, CDR1 is MGHRA and CDR2 YSYEKL. This CDR3 is 13 amino acids long. Between the trimmed V and J ends, which lost 2 bases and 5 bases, there was a span of 10 bases. CDR3 coding DNA: TGCGCCAGCAGCCAACCCCTATCCAACGAGCAGTACTTC. This encodes CASSQPLSNEQYF.

The chain uses TRBV5-1 and TRBJ2-7; 10 bases are a match to TRBD2. J lost 3 bases, V lost 7 bases, and 7 bases had no gene match. This CDR3 spans 14 amino acids. Germline assignment: CDR1 SGHRS and CDR2 YFSETQ. CDR3 DNA: TGCGCCAGCCACACCTCTAGCGGGAGCTACGAGCAGTACTTC. Its protein product is CASHTSSGSYEQYF. The entire variable domain, with the rest obtained from reference TRBV5-1 and TRBJ2-7, is as follows: KAGVTQTPRYLIKTRGQQVTLSCSPISGHRSVSWYQQTPGQGLQFLFEYFSETQRNKGNFPGRFSGRQFSNSRSEMNVSTLELGDSALYLCASHTSSGSYEQYFGPGTRLTVT.

In this sample, this clone turned up a few times. The chain is built from TRBV5-1 and TRBJ2-2; 8 positions match TRBD2. V lost 1 base to trimming and J lost 1 base; unmatched junction nucleotides: 0. The CDR3 runs to 15 residues. Germline values: CDR1 SGHRS, CDR2 YFSETQ. CDR3 DNA sequence: TGCGCCAGCAGCTTGACTAGCGGGAACACCGGGGAGCTGTTTTTT. It yields the protein CASSLTSGNTGELFF.

The chain couples TRBV18 to TRBJ1-3; D is uncertain. The germline V gene has CDR1 KGHSH and CDR2 LQKENI. CDR3 length: 16 amino acids. V gave up 5 bases and J gave up 0 bases, with 14 bases separating them. CDR3 DNA: TGTGCCAGCTCATTCGGACCGCCTAGCTCTGGAAACACCATATATTTT. Its protein is CASSFGPPSSGNTIYF.

V gene TRBV10-3 combines with J gene TRBJ2-2, with D possibly being TRBD2 (5 bases). The V gene lost 4 bases and the J gene lost 3 bases, with 18 bases spanning the gap. The V gene's germline CDR1 is ENHRY and CDR2 SYGVKD. This CDR3 is 17 amino acids long. CDR3 in DNA: TGTGCCATCAGTGGGCCTCGAGGAGGATATGACACCGGGGAGCTGTTTTTT. Its protein product is CAISGPRGGYDTGELFF.

The genes are TRBV27 and TRBJ2-7; TRBD2 agrees at 9 bases. The CDR3 loop spans 14 amino acids. V gave up 3 bases and J gave up 6 bases; unmatched junction bases: 6. Per germline, CDR1 MNHEY and CDR2 SMNVEV (reference sequence). The CDR3, as DNA: TGTGCCAGCAGTTTTCGTCTAGCGGGAAGCGAGCAGTACTTC. Translating it yields CASSFRLAGSEQYF.

The gene calls are TRBV11-2 and TRBJ2-7; 8 bases map to TRBD2. The CDR3 sequence is 16 residues long. Germline V lookup: CDR1 SGHAT, CDR2 FQNNGV. V lost 3 bases, J lost 2 bases, and 9 bases stayed unmatched. CDR3 sequence: CASSFAPGSGTYEQYF. CDR3 DNA sequence: TGTGCCAGCAGCTTTGCCCCAGGTAGCGGGACCTACGAGCAGTACTTC.

The chain couples TRBV5-1 to TRBJ2-2; D remains ambiguous. V dropped 0 bases and J dropped 6 bases, with 12 bases sitting between them. The CDR3 loop spans 15 amino acids. Germline CDR1 SGHRS, CDR2 YFSETQ. The CDR3 reads CASSLAVSKSGELFF. The CDR3 DNA follows: TGCGCCAGCAGCTTGGCCGTTAGCAAGTCCGGGGAGCTGTTTTTT.

V usage is TRBV6-5 and J usage is TRBJ2-1; 12 bases align to TRBD2. Trimming took 2 bases from V and 9 from J; bases not matched to a gene: 5. Per the germline V gene, CDR1 is MNHEY and CDR2 is SVGAGI. The CDR3 is 15 residues long. The CDR3 region is CASSYLAGGPGEQFF. The CDR3 DNA is TGTGCCAGCAGTTACCTAGCGGGAGGGCCAGGTGAGCAGTTCTTC.

The rearrangement uses TRBV18 and TRBJ1-4; D remains unclear. The CDR3 is 15 residues long. Germline V CDR1 and CDR2: KGHSH, LQKENI. V lost 1 base and J lost 0, with 6 bases in between. The CDR3 sequence: CASSPLVATNEKLFF. As DNA, the CDR3 is TGTGCCAGCTCACCACTGGTTGCAACTAATGAAAAACTGTTTTTT.

This clone occurred a few times. V is TRBV18 and J is TRBJ2-2; no firm D call. The CDR3 is made up of 12 amino acids. V lost 3 bases and J 7 bases, leaving 6 bases between the germline ends. Per germline, CDR1 KGHSH and CDR2 LQKENI. CDR3 sequence: CASSPFGGELFF. CDR3 in DNA: TGTGCCAGCTCACCTTTCGGCGGGGAGCTGTTTTTT.

This sequence joins TRBV5-1 and TRBJ2-2, with D unclear. Germline assignment: CDR1 SGHRS and CDR2 YFSETQ. The germline V and J ends were trimmed by 0 bases and 3 bases, with 9 bases remaining between them. The CDR3 runs to 15 residues. The CDR3 loop reads CASSLESGYTGELFF. CDR3 nucleotide sequence: TGCGCCAGCAGCTTGGAGTCTGGGTACACCGGGGAGCTGTTTTTT.

This clone was counted only a few times. The chain links TRBV6-1 to TRBJ1-2; 7 bases match TRBD1. CDR3 length: 15 residues. After removal of 4 bases from V and 11 bases from J, the junction contained 16 bases not matched to a gene. Germline CDR1 reads MNHNS; CDR2 reads SASEGT. CDR3 DNA: TGTGCCAGCAGTGTACAGGGGACGCATCCATTCGGGTACACCTTC. It encodes CASSVQGTHPFGYTF.

The chain couples TRBV5-5 to TRBJ2-2, with unresolved D. Trimming removed 6 bases from V and 0 bases from J, with 15 bases in between. In germline, CDR1 is SGHKS, CDR2 YYEKEE (reference sequence). The CDR3 extends over 16 amino acids. The CDR3 region is CASTYWSSSNTGELFF. DNA of the CDR3: TGTGCCAGCACCTACTGGTCCTCTTCGAACACCGGGGAGCTGTTTTTT.

V usage is TRBV28 and J usage is TRBJ2-5, with D possibly being TRBD2 (7 bases). Germline CDR1 MDHEN, CDR2 SYDVKM. This CDR3 contains 16 residues. The V end lost 2 bases, the J end lost 5 bases, and 18 bases lay between the germline ends. CDR3 sequence: CASSLPRGGAPETQYF. The CDR3 DNA reads TGTGCCAGCAGTTTACCCAGAGGGGGGGCGCCTGAGACCCAGTACTTC.